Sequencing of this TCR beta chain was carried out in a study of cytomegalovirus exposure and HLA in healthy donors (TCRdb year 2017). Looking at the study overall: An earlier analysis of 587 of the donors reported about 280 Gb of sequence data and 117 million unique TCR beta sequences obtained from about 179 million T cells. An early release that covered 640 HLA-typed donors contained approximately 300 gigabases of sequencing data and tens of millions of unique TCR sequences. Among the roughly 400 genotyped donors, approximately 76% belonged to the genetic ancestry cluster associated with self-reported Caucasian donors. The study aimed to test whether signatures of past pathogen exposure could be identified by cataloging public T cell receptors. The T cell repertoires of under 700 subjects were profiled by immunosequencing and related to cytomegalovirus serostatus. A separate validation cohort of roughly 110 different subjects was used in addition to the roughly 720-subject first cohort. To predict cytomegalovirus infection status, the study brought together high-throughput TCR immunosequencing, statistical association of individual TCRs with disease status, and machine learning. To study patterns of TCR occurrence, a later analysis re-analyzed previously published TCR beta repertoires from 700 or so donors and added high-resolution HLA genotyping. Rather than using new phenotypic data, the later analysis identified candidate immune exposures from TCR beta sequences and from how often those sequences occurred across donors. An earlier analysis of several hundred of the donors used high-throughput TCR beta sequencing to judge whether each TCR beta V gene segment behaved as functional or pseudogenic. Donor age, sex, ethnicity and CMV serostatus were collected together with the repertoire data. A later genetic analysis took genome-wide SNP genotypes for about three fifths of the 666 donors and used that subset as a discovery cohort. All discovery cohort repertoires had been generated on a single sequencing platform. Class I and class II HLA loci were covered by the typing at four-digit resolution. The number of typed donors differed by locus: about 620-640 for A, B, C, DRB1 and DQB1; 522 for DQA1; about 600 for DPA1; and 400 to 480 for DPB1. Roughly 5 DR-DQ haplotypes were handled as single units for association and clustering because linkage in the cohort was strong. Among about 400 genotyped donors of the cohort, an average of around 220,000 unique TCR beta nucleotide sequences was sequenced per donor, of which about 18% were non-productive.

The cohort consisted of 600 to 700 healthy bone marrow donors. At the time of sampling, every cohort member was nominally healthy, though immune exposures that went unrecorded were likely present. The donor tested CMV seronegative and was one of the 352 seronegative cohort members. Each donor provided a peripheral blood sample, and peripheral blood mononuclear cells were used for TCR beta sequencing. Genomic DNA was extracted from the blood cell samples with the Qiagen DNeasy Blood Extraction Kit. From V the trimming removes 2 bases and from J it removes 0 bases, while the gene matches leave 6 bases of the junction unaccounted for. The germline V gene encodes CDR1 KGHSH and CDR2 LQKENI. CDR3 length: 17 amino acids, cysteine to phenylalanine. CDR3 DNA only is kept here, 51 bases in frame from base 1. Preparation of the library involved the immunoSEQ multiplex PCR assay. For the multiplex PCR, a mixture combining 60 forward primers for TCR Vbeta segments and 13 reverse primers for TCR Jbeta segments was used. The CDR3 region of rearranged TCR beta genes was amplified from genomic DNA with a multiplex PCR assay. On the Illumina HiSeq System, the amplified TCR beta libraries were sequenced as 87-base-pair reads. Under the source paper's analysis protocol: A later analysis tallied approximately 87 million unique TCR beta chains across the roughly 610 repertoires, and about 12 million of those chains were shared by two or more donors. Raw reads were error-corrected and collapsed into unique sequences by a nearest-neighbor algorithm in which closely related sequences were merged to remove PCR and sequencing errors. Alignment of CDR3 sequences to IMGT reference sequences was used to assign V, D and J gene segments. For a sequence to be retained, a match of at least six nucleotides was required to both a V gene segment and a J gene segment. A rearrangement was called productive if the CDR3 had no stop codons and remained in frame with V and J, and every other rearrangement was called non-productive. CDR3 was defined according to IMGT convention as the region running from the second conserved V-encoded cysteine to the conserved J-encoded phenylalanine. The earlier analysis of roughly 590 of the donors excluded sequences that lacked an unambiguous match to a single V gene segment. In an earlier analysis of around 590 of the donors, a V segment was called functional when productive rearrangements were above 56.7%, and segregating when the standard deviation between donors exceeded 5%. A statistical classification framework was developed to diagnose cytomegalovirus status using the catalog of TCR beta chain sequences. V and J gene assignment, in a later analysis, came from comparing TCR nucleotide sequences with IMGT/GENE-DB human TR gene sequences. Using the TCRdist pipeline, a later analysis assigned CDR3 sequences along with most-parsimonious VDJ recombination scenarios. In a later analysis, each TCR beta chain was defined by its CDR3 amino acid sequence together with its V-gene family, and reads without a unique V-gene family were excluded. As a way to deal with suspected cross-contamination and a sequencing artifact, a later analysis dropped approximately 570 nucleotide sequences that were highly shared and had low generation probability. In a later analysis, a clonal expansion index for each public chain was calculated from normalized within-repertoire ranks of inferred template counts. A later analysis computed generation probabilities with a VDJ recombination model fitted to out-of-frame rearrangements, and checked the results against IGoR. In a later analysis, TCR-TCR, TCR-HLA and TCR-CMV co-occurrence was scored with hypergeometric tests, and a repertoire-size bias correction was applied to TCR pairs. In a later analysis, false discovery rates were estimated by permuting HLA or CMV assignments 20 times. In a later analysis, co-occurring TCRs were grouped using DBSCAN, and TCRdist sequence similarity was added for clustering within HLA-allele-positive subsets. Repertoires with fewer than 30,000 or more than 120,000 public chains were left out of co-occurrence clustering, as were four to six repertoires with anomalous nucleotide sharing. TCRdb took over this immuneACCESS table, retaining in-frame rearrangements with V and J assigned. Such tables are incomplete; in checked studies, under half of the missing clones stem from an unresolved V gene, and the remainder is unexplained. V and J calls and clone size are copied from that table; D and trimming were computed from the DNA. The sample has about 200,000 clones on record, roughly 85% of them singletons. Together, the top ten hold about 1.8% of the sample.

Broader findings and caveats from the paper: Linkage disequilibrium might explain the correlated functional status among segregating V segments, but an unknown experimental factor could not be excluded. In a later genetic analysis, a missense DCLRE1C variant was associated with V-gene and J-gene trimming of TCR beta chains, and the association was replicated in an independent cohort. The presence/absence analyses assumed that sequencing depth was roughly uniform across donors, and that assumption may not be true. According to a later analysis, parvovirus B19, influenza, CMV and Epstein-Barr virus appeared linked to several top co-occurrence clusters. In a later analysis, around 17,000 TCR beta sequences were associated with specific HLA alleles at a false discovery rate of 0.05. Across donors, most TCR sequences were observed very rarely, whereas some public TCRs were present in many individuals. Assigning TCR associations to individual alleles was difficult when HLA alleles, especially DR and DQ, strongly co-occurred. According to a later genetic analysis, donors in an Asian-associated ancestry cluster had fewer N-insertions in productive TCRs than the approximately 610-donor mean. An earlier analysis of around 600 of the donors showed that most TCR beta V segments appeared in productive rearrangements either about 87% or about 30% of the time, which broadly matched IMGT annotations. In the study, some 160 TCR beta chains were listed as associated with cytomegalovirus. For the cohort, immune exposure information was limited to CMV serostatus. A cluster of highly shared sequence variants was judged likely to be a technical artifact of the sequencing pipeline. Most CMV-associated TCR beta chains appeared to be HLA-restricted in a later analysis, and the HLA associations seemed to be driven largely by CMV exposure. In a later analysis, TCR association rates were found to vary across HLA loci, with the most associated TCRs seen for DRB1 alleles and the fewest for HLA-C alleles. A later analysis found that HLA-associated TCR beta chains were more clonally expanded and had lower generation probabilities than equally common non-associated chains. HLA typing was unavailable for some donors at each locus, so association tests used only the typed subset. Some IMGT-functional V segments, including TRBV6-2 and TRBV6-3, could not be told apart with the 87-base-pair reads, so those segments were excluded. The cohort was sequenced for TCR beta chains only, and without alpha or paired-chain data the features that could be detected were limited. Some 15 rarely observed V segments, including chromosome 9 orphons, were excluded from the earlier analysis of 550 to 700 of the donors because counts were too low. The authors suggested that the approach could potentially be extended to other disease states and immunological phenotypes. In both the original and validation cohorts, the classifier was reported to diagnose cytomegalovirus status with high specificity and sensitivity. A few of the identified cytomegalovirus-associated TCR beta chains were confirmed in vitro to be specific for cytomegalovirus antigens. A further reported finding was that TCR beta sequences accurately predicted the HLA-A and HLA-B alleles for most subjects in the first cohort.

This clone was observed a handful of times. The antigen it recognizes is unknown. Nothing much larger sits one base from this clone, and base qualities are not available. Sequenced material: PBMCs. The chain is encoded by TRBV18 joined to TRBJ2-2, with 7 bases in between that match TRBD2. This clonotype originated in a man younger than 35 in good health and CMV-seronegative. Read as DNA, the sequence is TGTGCCAGCTCACCAAAAGCGGGGTCTGCGAACACCGGGGAGCTGTTTTTT. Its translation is CASSPKAGSANTGELFF. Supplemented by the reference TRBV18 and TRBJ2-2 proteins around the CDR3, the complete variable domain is NAGVMQNPRHLVRRRGQEARLRCSPMKGHSHVYWYRQLPEEGLKFMVYLQKENIIDESGMPKERFSAEFPKEGPSILRIQQVVRGDSAAYFCASSPKAGSANTGELFFGEGSRLTVL.